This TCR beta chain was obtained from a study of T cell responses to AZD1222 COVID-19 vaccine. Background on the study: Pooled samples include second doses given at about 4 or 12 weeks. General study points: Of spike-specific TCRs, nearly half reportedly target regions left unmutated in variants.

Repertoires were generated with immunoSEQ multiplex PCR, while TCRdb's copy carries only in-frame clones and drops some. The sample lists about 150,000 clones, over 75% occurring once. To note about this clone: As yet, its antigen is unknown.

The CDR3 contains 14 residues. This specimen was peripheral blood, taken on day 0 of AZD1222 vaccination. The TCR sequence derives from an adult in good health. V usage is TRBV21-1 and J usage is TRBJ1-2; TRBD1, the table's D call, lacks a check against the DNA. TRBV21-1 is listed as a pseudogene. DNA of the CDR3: TGTGCCAGCAGCAAAGAAACCAGTTTTTCGGGCTACACCTTC. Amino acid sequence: CASSKETSFSGYTF.